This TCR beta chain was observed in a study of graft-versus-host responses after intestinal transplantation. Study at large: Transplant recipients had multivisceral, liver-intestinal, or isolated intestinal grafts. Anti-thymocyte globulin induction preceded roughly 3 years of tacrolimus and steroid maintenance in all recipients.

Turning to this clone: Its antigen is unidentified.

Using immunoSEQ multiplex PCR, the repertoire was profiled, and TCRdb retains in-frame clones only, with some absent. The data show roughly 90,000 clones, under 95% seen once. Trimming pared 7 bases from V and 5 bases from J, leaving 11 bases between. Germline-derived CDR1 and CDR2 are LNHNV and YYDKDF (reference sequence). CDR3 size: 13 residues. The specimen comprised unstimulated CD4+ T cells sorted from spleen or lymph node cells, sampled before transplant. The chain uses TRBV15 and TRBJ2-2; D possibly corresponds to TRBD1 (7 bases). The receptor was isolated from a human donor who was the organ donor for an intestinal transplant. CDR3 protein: CATTGGWTGELFF. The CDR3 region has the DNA TGTGCCACCACAGGGGGGTGGACCGGGGAGCTGTTTTTT.